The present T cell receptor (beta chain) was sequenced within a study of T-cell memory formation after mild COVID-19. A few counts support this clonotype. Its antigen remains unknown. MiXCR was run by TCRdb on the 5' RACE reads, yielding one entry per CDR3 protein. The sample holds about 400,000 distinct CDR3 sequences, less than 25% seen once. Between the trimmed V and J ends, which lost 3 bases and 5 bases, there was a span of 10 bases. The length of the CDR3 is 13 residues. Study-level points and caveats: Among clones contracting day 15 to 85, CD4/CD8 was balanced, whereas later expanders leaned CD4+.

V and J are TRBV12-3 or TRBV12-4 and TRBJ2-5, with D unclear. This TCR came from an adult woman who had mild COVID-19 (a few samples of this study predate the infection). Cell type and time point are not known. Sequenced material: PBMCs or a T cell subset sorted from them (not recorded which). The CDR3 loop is CASSFSRWETQYF. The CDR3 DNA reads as TGTGCCAGCAGTTTTTCACGTTGGGAGACCCAGTACTTC.